This note documents a single T cell receptor (beta chain) sequence. Germline V gene sequence: CDR1 SGHKS, CDR2 YYEKEE (reference sequence). There are 18 residues in the CDR3. The V and J ends lost 0 bases and 0 bases, in that order; junction bases with no gene match: 10. Researchers ran the PCR with 60 Vbeta and 13 Jbeta primers. Profiling relied on immunoSEQ multiplex PCR, and the TCRdb table lists in-frame clones only, not all of them. This sample has 150,000 to 180,000 clones; more than 75% occur once, and the top ten carry approximately 8%. This entry comes from a study of cytomegalovirus exposure and HLA in healthy donors.

This chain links TRBV5-5 with TRBJ2-3; 7 nucleotides match TRBD2. This clonotype originated in a young man in good health and CMV-seropositive. Specimen: PBMCs. For the CDR3, the DNA is TGTGCCAGCAGCTTGGAGGCGTTGAGCGGGACTAGCACAGATACGCAGTATTTT. It translates to CASSLEALSGTSTDTQYF. Filled out from reference TRBV5-5 and TRBJ2-3, the complete variable domain reads DAGVTQSPTHLIKTRGQQVTLRCSPISGHKSVSWYQQVLGQGPQFIFQYYEKEERGRGNFPDRFSARQFPNYSSELNVNALLLGDSALYLCASSLEALSGTSTDTQYFGPGTRLTVL.